The rows below give T cell receptor beta chains drawn from one sample of a study of blood T cell repertoires in COVID-19. Some clones are missing from TCRdb's copy, which holds only in-frame ones; the method was immunoSEQ multiplex PCR. The data show 45,000 or so clones, with 80% to 90% seen just once and 10% to 15% held by the top ten. Specimen: peripheral blood. These TCRs come from a man older than 75 with acute or convalescent COVID-19. CDR3s include the opening cysteine and the closing phenylalanine or tryptophan. Fields, in order: J gene, CDR3 length, D gene, clone size, V gene, CDR3 DNA, CDR3 protein. A D gene is named only where the DNA matches it firmly. Rows may omit the clone size; those that give it use once, few, many or a size class.

>TRBJ1-4|16|.|.|TRBV3-1/TRBV3-2
TGTGCCAGCAGCCCACATGTGACAGCAACTAATGAAAAACTGTTTTTT
CASSPHVTATNEKLFF
>TRBJ1-6|16|.|.|TRBV6-2/TRBV6-3
TGTGCCAGCAGTGCCACCCAACAGGGATATAATTCACCCCTCCACTTT
CASSATQQGYNSPLHF
>TRBJ1-5|15|.|.|TRBV11-2
TGTGCCAGCAGCTTAGGCTGGGGGGGTAATCAGCCCCAGCATTTT
CASSLGWGGNQPQHF
>TRBJ2-7|13|.|.|TRBV2
TGTGCCAGCAAAGACTGGGGGCCTTACGAGCAGTACTTC
CASKDWGPYEQYF
>TRBJ2-7|16|TRBD1|.|TRBV25-1
TGTGCCAGCAGTTACCACTCCGGGACAGGGACCTACGAGCAGTACTTC
CASSYHSGTGTYEQYF
>TRBJ1-1|16|.|.|TRBV28
TGTGCCAGCAGTTTAGTGGGGGGAGGTAGGGGCACTGAAGCTTTCTTT
CASSLVGGGRGTEAFF
>TRBJ2-1|15|TRBD2|.|TRBV14
TGTGCCAGCAGCCTACTAGCGGAGCCTTACAATGAGCAGTTCTTC
CASSLLAEPYNEQFF
>TRBJ1-6|15|.|.|TRBV4-1
TGCGCCAGCAGCCAACGGGAGACCGAGAATTCACCCCTCCACTTT
CASSQRETENSPLHF
>TRBJ2-4|15|.|few|TRBV7-9
TGTGCCAGCAGCTTAGAGGACAGACGCACAAACATTCAGTACTTC
CASSLEDRRTNIQYF
>TRBJ2-5|15|TRBD1|.|TRBV30
TGTGCCTGGAGTGTACAGGGGCTGGGTTACGAGACCCAGTACTTC
CAWSVQGLGYETQYF
>TRBJ1-3|14|.|once|TRBV13
TGTGCCAGCAGCCAGAGGACTGGGGGAAACACCATATATTTT
CASSQRTGGNTIYF
>TRBJ2-5|14|.|.|TRBV7-2
TGTGCCAGCAGCTTAGTGGCGGCCCAAGAGACCCAGTACTTC
CASSLVAAQETQYF
>TRBJ2-3|15|.|.|TRBV18
TGTGCCAGCTCACCGGCCAGTTCTGACACAGATACGCAGTATTTT
CASSPASSDTDTQYF
>TRBJ1-5|17|TRBD1|.|TRBV7-2
TGTGCCAGCAGCTTAGCCCCTACAGGGGATAGCAATCAGCCCCAGCATTTT
CASSLAPTGDSNQPQHF
>TRBJ2-7|12|TRBD2|.|TRBV19
TGTGCCAGTTCGGGACTACCCTACGAGCAGTACTTC
CASSGLPYEQYF
>TRBJ1-6|15|TRBD1|.|TRBV29-1
TGCAGCGCTCAAGAAGGGGGGACAGGGAATTCACCCCTCCACTTT
CSAQEGGTGNSPLHF
>TRBJ2-3|13|.|.|TRBV19
TGTGCCAGTAGTATAGAGAGAACAGATACGCAGTATTTT
CASSIERTDTQYF